The TCR beta chain under discussion was sequenced for a study of blood T cell repertoires in COVID-19. Turning to the study itself: COVID-19 samples, acute and convalescent, were from the United States, Italy and Spain. PBMCs, B-cell-depleted T cells, or T cells provided the cDNA or gDNA that made up the material.

CDR3 length: 15 amino acids. Per the germline V gene, CDR1 is KGHSH and CDR2 is LQKENI. Authors' analysis steps: Amplification of reference gene primers was used by the study to estimate nucleated cell counts. The protocol was immunoSEQ multiplex PCR, while the TCRdb copy is restricted to in-frame clones and leaves out a portion. The D gene and trimming were derived from the DNA, and the V and J assignments and clone size from that table. This repertoire shows 75,000 to 100,000 clones, about 80% found once; its top ten account for around a quarter. In regard to this clone: At one boundary the junction diverges from the germline segment, which might be a read error.

The chain has TRBV18 and TRBJ2-2; 10 positions match TRBD2. Sequenced: peripheral blood. This receptor was identified in a man between 65 and 80 years old with acute or convalescent COVID-19. The CDR3 DNA follows: TGTGCTAGCTCAGGACTAGCGGATAACACCGGGGAGCTGTTTTTT. It yields the protein CASSGLADNTGELFF.